Listed here is a single T cell receptor beta chain. The CDR3 loop spans 15 amino acids. CDR1 and CDR2 (germline): MNHNS, SASEGT. V was trimmed by 4 bases and J by 0 bases, leaving 9 bases between them. This specimen comes from a study of T cell changes during pregnancy in multiple sclerosis. Using immunoSEQ multiplex PCR, the repertoire was profiled, and TCRdb retains in-frame clones only, with some absent. The sample consists of 65,000 or so clones, 90% of them appearing once. The V gene is TRBV6-1, the J gene TRBJ2-2; a possible D gene is TRBD1 (6 bases). The TCR was taken from a female donor in good health, enrolled as a control in a pregnancy study. This material consisted of peripheral blood, taken in the second trimester of pregnancy. The CDR3 here is CASSATGTNTGELFF. CDR3 DNA sequence: TGTGCCAGCAGTGCGACAGGAACGAACACCGGGGAGCTGTTTTTT.